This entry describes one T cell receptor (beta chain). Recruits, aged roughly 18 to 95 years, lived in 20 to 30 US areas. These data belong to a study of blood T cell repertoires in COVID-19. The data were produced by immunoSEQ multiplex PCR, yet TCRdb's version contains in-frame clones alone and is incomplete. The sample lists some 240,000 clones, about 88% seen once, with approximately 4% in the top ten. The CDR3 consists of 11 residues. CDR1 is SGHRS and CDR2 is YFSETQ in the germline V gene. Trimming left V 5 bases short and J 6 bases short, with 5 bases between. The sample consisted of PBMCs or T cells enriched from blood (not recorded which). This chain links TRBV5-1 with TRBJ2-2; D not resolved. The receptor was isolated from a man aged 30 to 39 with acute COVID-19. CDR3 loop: CASSLPGELFF. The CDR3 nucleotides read TGCGCCAGCAGTCTCCCCGGGGAGCTGTTTTTT.